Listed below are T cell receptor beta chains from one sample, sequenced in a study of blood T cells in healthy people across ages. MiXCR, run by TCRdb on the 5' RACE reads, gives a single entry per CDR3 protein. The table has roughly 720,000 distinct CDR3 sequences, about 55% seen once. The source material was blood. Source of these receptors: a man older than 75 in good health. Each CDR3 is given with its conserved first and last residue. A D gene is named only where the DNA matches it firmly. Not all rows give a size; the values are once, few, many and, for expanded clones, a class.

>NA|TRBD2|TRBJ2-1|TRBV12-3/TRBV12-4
CASSLLAGANEQFF
TGTGCCAGCAGTTTACTAGCGGGAGCCAATGAGCAGTTCTTC
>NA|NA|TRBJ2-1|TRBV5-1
CASSLKNEISSYNEQFF
TGCGCCAGCAGCTTGAAAAACGAGATTAGCTCCTACAATGAGCAGTTCTTC
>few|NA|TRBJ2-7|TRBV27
CASRASRGSYEQYF
TGTGCCAGCAGGGCCTCCCGAGGGAGCTACGAGCAGTACTTC
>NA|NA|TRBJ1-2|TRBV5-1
CASSLARGIDYGYTF
TGCGCCAGCAGTTTGGCTCGGGGGATCGACTATGGCTACACCTTC
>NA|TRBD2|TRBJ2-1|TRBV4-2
CASSQDAPGGGYNEQFF
TGTGCCAGCAGCCAAGATGCCCCCGGGGGAGGGTACAATGAGCAGTTCTTC
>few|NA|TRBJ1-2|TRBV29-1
CSVEVPPGGYTF
TGCAGCGTTGAAGTCCCGCCGGGAGGCTACACCTTC
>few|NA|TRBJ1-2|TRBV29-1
CSVSGTPYGYTF
TGCAGCGTTTCAGGGACCCCCTATGGCTACACCTTC
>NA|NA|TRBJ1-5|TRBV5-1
CASSLGQANQPQHF
TGCGCCAGCAGCTTGGGACAGGCAAATCAGCCCCAGCATTTT
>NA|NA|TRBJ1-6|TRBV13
CASSGLGRQRNSPLHF
TGTGCCAGCAGCGGATTGGGCCGCCAGAGGAATTCACCCCTCCACTTT
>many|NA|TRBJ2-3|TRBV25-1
CASAPKGSSTDTQYF
TGTGCCAGCGCACCTAAAGGTTCTAGCACAGATACGCAGTATTTT
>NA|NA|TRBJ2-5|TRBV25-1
CASTERIQETQYF
TGTGCCAGCACGGAGCGGATTCAAGAGACCCAGTACTTC
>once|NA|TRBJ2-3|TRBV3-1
CASSQEKGRYAYF
TGTGCCAGCAGCCAAGAGAAGGGAAGATACGCGTATTTT